The rows below give T cell receptor beta chains drawn from one sample of a study of regulatory dendritic cells for organ transplantation. Clones were sequenced by immunoSEQ multiplex PCR, and TCRdb holds only the in-frame ones, with some missing. The data hold around 19,000 clones, with 80% to 90% observed a single time. Their antigens remain unidentified. Sequencing was done on a sample of naive CD4+ T cells from blood cultured with regulatory dendritic cells. Receptors were obtained from a human donor in good health. CDR3s include the opening cysteine and the closing phenylalanine or tryptophan. A D gene is named only where the DNA matches it firmly. Part of the rows lack a size; the others show once, few, many or a class for expanded clones.

cdr3_aa cdr3_nt clone_size j_call v_call d_call
CASSEGRSSGNTIYF TGTGCCAGCAGTGAGGGCAGATCCTCTGGAAACACCATATATTTT few TRBJ1-3 TRBV6-1 -
CASSFVGSSYEQYF TGTGCCAGCAGCTTTGTGGGGAGCTCCTACGAGCAGTACTTC - TRBJ2-7 TRBV7-2 -
CASSLGDSSYNEQFF TGTGCCAGCAGCTTAGGCGATAGCTCCTACAATGAGCAGTTCTTC - TRBJ2-1 TRBV7-2 -
CASSVDWGNIQYF TGTGCCAGCAGCGTAGACTGGGGGAACATTCAGTACTTC - TRBJ2-4 TRBV9 -
CASRPIGEQSYEQYF TGCGCCAGCAGACCTATCGGGGAACAATCCTACGAGCAGTACTTC - TRBJ2-7 TRBV4-1 -
CASSRRTSGTSYNEQFF TGTGCCAGCAGCCGTCGGACTAGCGGGACCTCCTACAATGAGCAGTTCTTC - TRBJ2-1 TRBV7-6 TRBD2
CASSLPERTPHYGYTF TGTGCCAGCAGCTTACCCGAGAGGACACCCCACTATGGCTACACCTTC - TRBJ1-2 TRBV7-2 -
CAWSVPGLAGGQGSYNEQFF TGTGCCTGGAGTGTCCCAGGACTAGCGGGGGGGCAAGGCTCCTACAATGAGCAGTTCTTC few TRBJ2-1 TRBV30 TRBD2
CASSFNRDKLGEQFF TGTGCCAGCAGCTTTAATCGGGATAAGTTGGGTGAGCAGTTCTTC - TRBJ2-1 TRBV11-2 -
CASSVGAARSETQYF TGTGCCAGCAGCGTAGGGGCGGCGAGATCGGAGACCCAGTACTTC once TRBJ2-5 TRBV9 -
CASSREGLTPYEQYF TGTGCCAGCAGCCGAGAGGGCCTTACCCCCTACGAGCAGTACTTC few TRBJ2-7 TRBV9 -
CASRYRDQETQYF TGTGCCAGCAGATACAGGGATCAAGAGACCCAGTACTTC few TRBJ2-5 TRBV7-9 -
CASSATGQGPEFLHF TGTGCCAGCAGCGCCACGGGACAGGGGCCTGAATTTCTCCACTTT few TRBJ1-6 TRBV9 TRBD1
CASRKDRAQATEAFF TGTGCCAGCAGGAAGGACAGGGCCCAAGCCACTGAAGCTTTCTTT - TRBJ1-1 TRBV6-4 TRBD1
CASSQGTGARETQYF TGTGCCAGCAGCCAAGGGACGGGCGCGAGGGAGACCCAGTACTTC - TRBJ2-5 TRBV14 -
CASSGRNVAGGYPLYEQYF TGTGCCAGCAGTGGAAGAAATGTAGCGGGAGGGTACCCCCTCTACGAGCAGTACTTC - TRBJ2-7 TRBV28 TRBD2
CASSFSSLSTIYF TGTGCCAGCAGCTTTTCATCCCTAAGCACCATATATTTT - TRBJ1-3 TRBV7-2 -
CASSLAGTDYGYTF TGTGCCAGCAGCTTAGCAGGGACGGACTATGGCTACACCTTC - TRBJ1-2 TRBV7-9 -
CAWSEKTVASGNTIYF TGTGCCTGGAGCGAAAAAACAGTCGCCTCTGGAAACACCATATATTTT - TRBJ1-3 TRBV30 -
CASGGQTNNEQFF TGTGCCAGCGGGGGACAAACGAACAATGAGCAGTTCTTC - TRBJ2-1 TRBV6-1 -
CASSGSDRGNQPQHF TGTGCCAGCAGTGGCTCTGACAGGGGTAATCAGCCCCAGCATTTT - TRBJ1-5 TRBV6-1 TRBD1
CASSSSLSSYNEQFF TGTGCCAGCAGCTCCTCCCTTAGCTCCTACAATGAGCAGTTCTTC - TRBJ2-1 TRBV5-4 -
CASSPRAGTNEKLFF TGTGCCAGCAGCCCCAGGGCCGGAACTAATGAAAAACTGTTTTTT - TRBJ1-4 TRBV7-9 -
CASSPSPSGDTQYF TGTGCCAGCTCACCATCCCCTTCGGGAGATACGCAGTATTTT - TRBJ2-3 TRBV18 -
CASSRRGQGNEKLFF TGTGCCAGCAGCCGACGGGGACAGGGTAATGAAAAACTGTTTTTT few TRBJ1-4 TRBV5-4 TRBD1
CASSLERVRYTF TGTGCCAGCAGTTTAGAGAGGGTTCGCTACACCTTC - TRBJ1-2 TRBV28 -
CASSYDGPYEQYF TGTGCCAGCAGTTATGATGGGCCCTACGAGCAGTACTTC few TRBJ2-7 TRBV2 -